The 20 T cell receptor beta chains presented below share a single source sample, sequenced in a study of shared T cell receptors in the human thymus. Produced via immunoSEQ multiplex PCR; TCRdb's table is partial and in-frame only. The sample holds more than 550,000 clones; roughly 86% are singletons and the top ten take 0.0094%. The data also belong to a second study, concerning human thymus T cells.

What was sequenced was thymocytes. These receptors all come from a boy younger than two with a congenital heart defect.

This chain uses TRBV14 with TRBJ2-5; no clear D. The germline CDR1 and CDR2 sequences are SGHDN and FVKESK. CDR3 length: 12 residues. The V end lost 0 bases, the J end lost 7 bases, and 6 bases lay between the germline ends. CDR3 sequence reads: CASSQDLGTQYF. CDR3 in DNA: TGTGCCAGCAGCCAAGACCTAGGGACCCAGTACTTC.

This chain joins TRBV19 and TRBJ2-7; D possibly corresponds to TRBD1 (5 bases). The CDR3 extends over 13 amino acids. Germline V CDR1 and CDR2: LNHDA, SQIVND (reference sequence). V gave up 2 bases and J gave up 5 bases, with 10 bases separating them. In nucleotides, the CDR3 is TGTGCCAGTAGTATACTTCAGGGAAACGAGCAGTACTTC. This sequence encodes CASSILQGNEQYF.

The chain links TRBV15 to TRBJ1-2; 10 positions agree with TRBD1. J lost 8 bases, V lost 2 bases, and 14 bases had no gene match. This CDR3 comprises 17 residues. Germline V gene sequence: CDR1 LNHNV, CDR2 YYDKDF (reference sequence). The CDR3 region has the DNA TGTGCCACCAGCAGATATCTACCGGGACAGGGGTTTCGGGGCTACACCTTC. This encodes CATSRYLPGQGFRGYTF.

The rearrangement joins TRBV5-1 to TRBJ1-1; D possibly corresponds to TRBD1 (5 bases). This CDR3 is built from 14 residues. Between the trimmed V and J ends, which lost 2 bases and 5 bases, there was a span of 13 bases. Germline values: CDR1 SGHRS, CDR2 YFSETQ. CDR3 loop: CASSFAGPGTEAFF. DNA of the CDR3: TGCGCCAGCAGCTTCGCGGGGCCGGGGACTGAAGCTTTCTTT.

The CDR3 is CASSSLLDSIHNSPLHF. The CDR3 coding sequence is TGTGCCAGCAGCTCCCTTCTGGACAGTATCCATAATTCACCCCTCCACTTT. The V call is TRBV7-3, the J call TRBJ1-6, with D perhaps matching TRBD1 (6 bases). This CDR3 spans 17 amino acids. Trimming stripped 4 bases from V and 5 bases from J, with 18 bases between. Looked up from germline, CDR1 is SGHTA and CDR2 is FQGTGA.

This rearrangement joins TRBV5-6 to TRBJ2-7; TRBD2 aligns across 8 bases. With V trimmed by 3 bases and J by 0 bases, 5 bases remained unmatched. Germline values: CDR1 SGHDT, CDR2 YYEEEE. This CDR3 is built from 15 residues. CDR3 DNA sequence: TGTGCCAGCAGCTCAGCGGGAGCCCACTCCTACGAGCAGTACTTC. Protein: CASSSAGAHSYEQYF. The full variable domain, in which reference TRBV5-6 and TRBJ2-7 provide the parts outside the CDR3, is DAGVTQSPTHLIKTRGQQVTLRCSPKSGHDTVSWYQQALGQGPQFIFQYYEEEERQRGNFPDRFSGHQFPNYSSELNVNALLLGDSALYLCASSSAGAHSYEQYFGPGTRLTVT.

The rearrangement links TRBV5-4 to TRBJ1-3; 11 bases are a match to TRBD1. Germline V gene lookup returns CDR1 SGHNT and CDR2 YYREEE (reference sequence). The CDR3 contains 14 residues. J was trimmed by 7 bases and V by 4 bases; bases with no gene match: 4. The CDR3 DNA sequence: TGTGCCAGCAGCCCGGGACAGGGGGGTAACACCATATATTTT. This codes for CASSPGQGGNTIYF. The full variable domain, its missing parts supplied by reference TRBV5-4 and TRBJ1-3, is ETGVTQSPTHLIKTRGQQVTLRCSSQSGHNTVSWYQQALGQGPQFIFQYYREEENGRGNFPPRFSGLQFPNYSSELNVNALELDDSALYLCASSPGQGGNTIYFGEGSWLTVV.

The chain links TRBV12-5 to TRBJ1-5; 8 bases map to TRBD1. V was clipped by 4 bases and J by 1 base; unmatched bases: 9. The CDR3 contains 17 residues. The germline CDR1 and CDR2 sequences are LGHNT and FRNRAP. CDR3 protein: CASGWDPRGQSNQPQHF. CDR3 DNA sequence: TGTGCTAGTGGTTGGGATCCCAGGGGGCAAAGCAATCAGCCCCAGCATTTT.

The rearrangement joins TRBV5-4 to TRBJ1-6, with D possibly being TRBD1 (5 bases). The CDR3 length is 16 residues. Germline CDR1 and CDR2: SGHNT and YYREEE (reference sequence). V dropped 1 base and J dropped 5 bases, with 13 bases sitting between them. This CDR3 is CASSLLGAGNNSPLHF. CDR3 in DNA: TGTGCCAGCAGCTTGTTAGGGGCTGGGAATAATTCACCCCTCCACTTT.

This chain connects TRBV5-1 to TRBJ2-3; D is perhaps TRBD2 (7 bases). This CDR3 has 16 residues. The V gene lost 3 bases and the J gene lost 2 bases, with 16 bases spanning the gap. In germline, CDR1 is SGHRS, CDR2 YFSETQ. Here the CDR3 reads CASSWGGAEYTDTQYF. The CDR3 region has the DNA TGCGCCAGCAGCTGGGGGGGCGCAGAATACACAGATACGCAGTATTTT.

This chain uses TRBV28 with TRBJ1-5; 7 nucleotides match TRBD1. CDR3 length: 20 residues. Per the germline V gene, CDR1 is MDHEN and CDR2 is SYDVKM. Unmatched junction bases numbered 17, after V lost 2 bases and J lost 1 base. The CDR3 coding sequence is TGTGCCAGCAGTTTAAAGCGGGGGGCAGGGGGTGTCTGGAGCAATCAGCCCCAGCATTTT. This codes for CASSLKRGAGGVWSNQPQHF.

The chain has TRBV5-4 and TRBJ1-3; D possibly corresponds to TRBD1 (6 bases). The CDR3 length is 17 residues. Germline-derived CDR1 and CDR2 are SGHNT and YYREEE (reference sequence). The V and J ends lost 0 bases and 3 bases respectively, with 16 bases between them. The CDR3 region is CASSLAGGGAGGNTIYF. CDR3 sequence (DNA): TGTGCCAGCAGCTTGGCCGGAGGGGGGGCGGGTGGAAACACCATATATTTT.

V usage is TRBV5-1 and J usage is TRBJ2-1, with 12 nucleotides matching TRBD2. The ends lost 3 bases at V and 5 bases at J; junction bases unmatched: 18. The germline CDR1 and CDR2 sequences are SGHRS and YFSETQ. This CDR3 is built from 20 residues. The CDR3, as DNA: TGCGCCAGCAGCTCCCGCGGAACTAGCGGGAGGCCTTCTTACAACAATGAGCAGTTCTTC. Translated, it gives CASSSRGTSGRPSYNNEQFF.

This chain connects TRBV5-6 to TRBJ2-1; D is unresolved. CDR3 size: 11 residues. Trimming stripped 1 base from V and 7 bases from J, with 3 bases between. CDR1 is SGHDT, CDR2 YYEEEE, per germline. The CDR3 spells CASSLLNEQFF. CDR3 nucleotides: TGTGCCAGCAGCTTGTTAAATGAGCAGTTCTTC. Based on the CDR3 plus reference TRBV5-6 and TRBJ2-1, the full variable domain is DAGVTQSPTHLIKTRGQQVTLRCSPKSGHDTVSWYQQALGQGPQFIFQYYEEEERQRGNFPDRFSGHQFPNYSSELNVNALLLGDSALYLCASSLLNEQFFGPGTRLTVL.

This clone was seen a single time. V is TRBV7-2 and J is TRBJ1-1; 10 bases align to TRBD1. CDR1 and CDR2 (germline): SGHTA, FQGNSA. The J segment lost 8 bases and the V segment lost 5 bases, leaving 11 bases of the junction unmatched. CDR3 length equals 15 residues. The CDR3 sequence is CASSTGQGVTPEAFF. For the CDR3, the DNA is TGTGCCAGCAGCACCGGACAGGGGGTCACTCCGGAAGCTTTCTTT.

The gene calls are TRBV7-2 and TRBJ2-5, with 9 bases lining up with TRBD2. Germline V gene data show CDR1 as SGHTA and CDR2 as FQGNSA. CDR3 length equals 15 residues. V lost 5 bases, J lost 3 bases, and 7 bases stayed unmatched. CDR3: CASSPPTSGKETQYF. Written as DNA, the CDR3 is TGTGCCAGCAGCCCTCCGACTAGCGGAAAAGAGACCCAGTACTTC.

The V gene is TRBV6-1, the J gene TRBJ1-3; D is uncertain. CDR1 is MNHNS, CDR2 SASEGT, per germline. This CDR3 is built from 17 residues. V lost 4 bases and J 0 bases, leaving 16 bases between the germline ends. DNA of the CDR3: TGTGCCAGCAGTGGGTACTATGAATTTTACTCTGGAAACACCATATATTTT. This sequence encodes CASSGYYEFYSGNTIYF.

The V gene is TRBV7-9, the J gene TRBJ2-1, with TRBD2 identical over 14 bases. The CDR3 has 15 residues. Unmatched junction bases numbered 4, after V lost 5 bases and J lost 7 bases. Germline V gene data show CDR1 as SEHNR and CDR2 as FQNEAQ (reference sequence). The CDR3 DNA is TGTGCCAGCAGCCTGGGGACTAGCGGGGGTAATGAGCAGTTCTTC. Translated: CASSLGTSGGNEQFF.

V and J are TRBV28 and TRBJ2-1; D remains unclear. The V and J ends lost 6 bases and 9 bases respectively, with 15 bases between them. CDR1 is MDHEN, CDR2 SYDVKM, per germline. CDR3 size: 13 residues. The CDR3, as DNA: TGTGCCAGCAGACCTACCCCTCTCGTTGAGCAGTTCTTC. It yields the protein CASRPTPLVEQFF.

V and J are TRBV15 and TRBJ1-5; D not certain. With 7 bases removed from V and 0 bases from J, the gap between germline ends came to 10 bases. The CDR3 is 14 amino acids. Germline CDR1 is LNHNV and CDR2 is YYDKDF (reference sequence). CDR3 residues: CATNPGYSNQPQHF. The CDR3 bases are TGTGCCACCAACCCCGGGTATAGCAATCAGCCCCAGCATTTT. Drawing the rest from reference TRBV15 and TRBJ1-5, the complete variable domain is DAMVIQNPRYQVTQFGKPVTLSCSQTLNHNVMYWYQQKSSQAPKLLFHYYDKDFNNEADTPDNFQSRRPNTSFCFLDIRSPGLGDTAMYLCATNPGYSNQPQHFGDGTRLSIL.